The rows below give T cell receptor beta chains drawn from one sample of a study of type 1 regulatory T cells. Antigen specificity for these receptors is unknown. One entry per CDR3 protein, called by TCRdb with MiXCR from the reads. The sample yields approximately 6,000 distinct CDR3 sequences, 25% to 35% seen once. Input material: cultured type 1 regulatory T (Tr1) cells, either the whole culture or a sorted fraction (not recorded which). Every receptor here comes from a human donor in good health. The CDR3 runs from the conserved cysteine through the conserved F or W. D genes are given only for firm matches. Expanded clones get a size class; other rows say once, few or many, or leave the size out.

V gene: TRBV20-1
J gene: TRBJ2-7
CDR3 length: 13
clone size: medium-sized
D gene: TRBD1
CDR3 protein: CSVGQGPIYEQYF
CDR3 DNA: TGCAGTGTTGGACAGGGCCCCATCTACGAGCAGTACTTC

V gene: TRBV7-9
J gene: TRBJ1-2
CDR3 length: 15
clone size: few
D gene: .
CDR3 protein: CASSLLSGAHYGYTF
CDR3 DNA: TGTGCCAGCAGCTTGTTGTCAGGGGCCCACTATGGCTACACCTTC

V gene: TRBV7-9
J gene: TRBJ2-7
CDR3 length: 12
clone size: .
D gene: .
CDR3 protein: CATGGPGFEQYF
CDR3 DNA: TGTGCCACCGGCGGTCCGGGCTTCGAGCAGTACTTC

V gene: TRBV7-8
J gene: TRBJ1-6
CDR3 length: 16
clone size: few
D gene: .
CDR3 protein: CASSLVAGINNSPLHF
CDR3 DNA: TGTGCCAGCAGCTTAGTGGCAGGAATAAATAATTCACCCCTCCACTTT

V gene: TRBV12-3/TRBV12-4
J gene: TRBJ2-7
CDR3 length: 14
clone size: once
D gene: .
CDR3 protein: CASSLIQGVSEQYF
CDR3 DNA: TGTGCCAGCAGTTTGATCCAGGGAGTGAGCGAGCAGTACTTC

V gene: TRBV20-1
J gene: TRBJ2-2
CDR3 length: 16
clone size: .
D gene: .
CDR3 protein: CSARDTGRVNTGELFF
CDR3 DNA: TGCAGTGCTAGAGACACGGGCAGGGTGAACACCGGGGAGCTGTTTTTT

V gene: TRBV12-3/TRBV12-4
J gene: TRBJ2-2
CDR3 length: 14
clone size: medium-sized
D gene: .
CDR3 protein: CASTLGGGGGELFF
CDR3 DNA: TGTGCCAGCACCCTGGGAGGTGGTGGCGGGGAGCTGTTTTTT

V gene: TRBV19
J gene: TRBJ2-5
CDR3 length: 14
clone size: .
D gene: .
CDR3 protein: CASSMSGAQETQYF
CDR3 DNA: TGTGCCAGTAGTATGTCTGGGGCCCAAGAGACCCAGTACTTC

V gene: TRBV18
J gene: TRBJ1-4
CDR3 length: 13
clone size: .
D gene: .
CDR3 protein: CASSRGLNEKLFF
CDR3 DNA: TGTGCCAGCTCACGGGGCTTGAATGAAAAACTGTTTTTT

V gene: TRBV20-1
J gene: TRBJ2-1
CDR3 length: 14
clone size: many
D gene: .
CDR3 protein: CSARKLAALSEQFF
CDR3 DNA: TGCAGTGCGAGGAAACTAGCCGCACTGTCTGAGCAGTTCTTC

V gene: TRBV27
J gene: TRBJ1-1
CDR3 length: 16
clone size: large
D gene: TRBD1
CDR3 protein: CASSLSGTVTNTEAFF
CDR3 DNA: TGTGCCAGCAGCCTCAGCGGGACAGTTACGAACACTGAAGCTTTCTTT

V gene: TRBV9
J gene: TRBJ1-1
CDR3 length: 16
clone size: .
D gene: .
CDR3 protein: CASSVALPTLNTEAFF
CDR3 DNA: TGTGCCAGCAGCGTAGCCCTCCCCACATTGAACACTGAAGCTTTCTTT

V gene: TRBV20-1
J gene: TRBJ1-2
CDR3 length: 11
clone size: .
D gene: .
CDR3 protein: CSATGTYGYTF
CDR3 DNA: TGCAGTGCTACAGGGACCTACGGCTACACCTTC

V gene: TRBV5-6
J gene: TRBJ2-7
CDR3 length: 15
clone size: .
D gene: .
CDR3 protein: CASSPPGGIPYEQYF
CDR3 DNA: TGTGCCAGCAGCCCCCCAGGCGGGATCCCCTACGAGCAGTACTTC

V gene: TRBV6-2/TRBV6-3
J gene: TRBJ2-3
CDR3 length: 17
clone size: .
D gene: .
CDR3 protein: CASSSTPRSLRADTQYF
CDR3 DNA: TGTGCCAGCAGTTCTACCCCCCGGTCCTTGCGTGCAGATACGCAGTATTTT

V gene: TRBV19
J gene: TRBJ2-1
CDR3 length: 19
clone size: many
D gene: TRBD2
CDR3 protein: CASPLDGQRQREGPNEQFF
CDR3 DNA: TGTGCCAGTCCCTTAGACGGACAGAGGCAGCGGGAGGGCCCCAATGAGCAGTTCTTC

V gene: TRBV24-1
J gene: TRBJ2-1
CDR3 length: 14
clone size: .
D gene: .
CDR3 protein: CATSVGGAMNEQFF
CDR3 DNA: TGTGCCACCAGTGTAGGGGGAGCCATGAATGAGCAGTTCTTC

V gene: TRBV10-3
J gene: TRBJ1-2
CDR3 length: 14
clone size: few
D gene: .
CDR3 protein: CAISESLADYGYTF
CDR3 DNA: TGTGCCATCAGTGAGTCGTTGGCAGACTATGGCTACACCTTC

V gene: TRBV2
J gene: TRBJ2-1
CDR3 length: 13
clone size: medium-sized
D gene: TRBD2
CDR3 protein: CASRSSGINEQFF
CDR3 DNA: TGTGCCAGCAGATCGAGCGGGATAAATGAGCAGTTCTTC

V gene: TRBV9
J gene: TRBJ1-1
CDR3 length: 14
clone size: .
D gene: .
CDR3 protein: CASSPLSRNTEAFF
CDR3 DNA: TGTGCCAGCAGCCCTTTAAGCCGGAACACTGAAGCTTTCTTT